This T cell receptor beta chain was sequenced in a study of T cell responses to AZD1222 COVID-19 vaccine (dated by TCRdb to the early 2020s). Looking at the study overall: AZD1222 recipients given second doses at about 4 weeks or at about 12 weeks were pooled, since spike-specific TCR depth and breadth were not found to differ between the two schedules. TCR sequencing was performed for 230 to 250 trial participants, of whom approximately 200 were given two doses of AZD1222 and around 25 were given two doses of MenACWY control vaccine. Trial participants were enrolled by age into 18-55, 56-69 and 70-plus year subgroups, with around 150, 28 and 57 TCR-sequenced participants respectively. Study-wide conclusions, independent of this receptor: Participants were mostly white British and included more females than males, and it was suggested by the authors that clonal diversity may have been underestimated. Epitopes outside the regions mutated in the B.1.351 and B.1.1.7 variants were reportedly recognized by nearly half of the unique spike-specific TCRs. No day 14 peak-response samples were available, so repertoires were characterized only after the peak T cell response. Spike-specific TCR breadth and depth rose significantly after two AZD1222 doses compared with day 0 and with MenACWY recipients. In the small 56-69-year group, the increase in depth fell short of significance, most likely because of low power. Conclusions about previously exposed vaccinees were limited because only 5 or 6 AZD1222 recipients were SARS-CoV-2 seropositive at baseline. The whole spike protein was spanned by vaccine-associated CD4 TCRs, and dominant responses were seen in regions 160-218 and 743-854.

Note on this clone: The antigen it recognizes is unknown. No base quality information exists; no much larger clone differs at one position.

The meaning of the sample's time point label: baseline before first vaccination. Samples from vaccinated people were obtained from the UK trials COV001 and COV002, which included a single-blind randomized controlled phase 2/3 trial of AZD1222 (ChAdOx1 nCoV-19) in healthy adults. For TCRbeta chain sequencing, PBMC samples were collected from trial participants at day 0 and at day 28 after the second dose. The CDR3 regions of human TCRbeta chains were analyzed by immunosequencing. On the study's bioinformatics: TCRs in the repertoires were compared against a reference library of SARS-CoV-2-specific TCRs that had been generated with the MIRA antigen-specificity platform. Breadth was defined as the fraction of unique TCRs that were SARS-CoV-2-associated. Depth was defined as the fraction of total T cells that were SARS-CoV-2-associated. Using the MIRA data, each spike-specific TCR was assigned both to the spike region to which the TCR was reactive and to a CD4 or CD8 class. Log10-transformed breadth and depth values were compared by one-way ANOVA with Sidak's multiple comparisons tests. As stored in TCRdb, this immuneACCESS dataset retains in-frame rearrangements with V and J assigned. A fraction of the clones does not appear; measured against another copy, unresolved V genes explain less than half of the discrepancy, and the remainder lacks a known reason. The V and J calls and clone size are taken from that table; D and trimming were inferred from the DNA. This sample is represented by 95,000 to 100,000 clones; roughly 87% of them were singletons. Jointly, the top ten make up approximately 15% of the sample.

Material: peripheral blood, obtained on day 0 of AZD1222 vaccination. The source of this sequence is an adult in good health.

The DNA sequence is given as TGCGCCAGCAGTCAATCACGGGACAACCTTGTCTATGGCTACACCTTC. This is translated as CASSQSRDNLVYGYTF. This sequence uses TRBV23-1 and TRBJ1-2, and possibly TRBD1, on 6 matching bases. TRBV23-1 counts as an open reading frame of uncertain function. Trimming removed 0 bases from V and 4 bases from J, leaving 15 bases between the germline ends. The cysteine opens and the phenylalanine closes a CDR3 of 16 amino acids. The kept DNA is CDR3 alone, 48 bases in frame from the first base.